This T cell receptor beta chain was recovered during a study of shared clonotypes between healthy human individuals. About the research overall: Donors were a couple of women and a few men aged 18 to 49.

Ten immunoSEQ deep assay plates served to sequence unsorted PBMC DNA. The repertoire was sequenced with immunoSEQ multiplex PCR; TCRdb's copy has only in-frame clones and lacks some. The table shows more than 450,000 clones, with around 74% occurring only once. Unsorted samples used some 90 million PBMCs for genomic DNA. V was shortened by 6 bases and J by 5 bases, with 16 bases between the two germline ends. The CDR3 length is 14 residues. Germline assignment: CDR1 MNHGY and CDR2 SVAAGI. Sequenced: PBMCs. The TCR sequence derives from a woman in her thirties or forties in good health. Some clones in this sample may be carry-over from other donors' samples. The genes are TRBV6-9 and TRBJ2-5; D perhaps matches TRBD2 (5 bases). The DNA for the CDR3 is TGTGCCAGCAGGCGACAAGAGGGTAGGGAGACCCAGTACTTC. This sequence encodes CASRRQEGRETQYF.